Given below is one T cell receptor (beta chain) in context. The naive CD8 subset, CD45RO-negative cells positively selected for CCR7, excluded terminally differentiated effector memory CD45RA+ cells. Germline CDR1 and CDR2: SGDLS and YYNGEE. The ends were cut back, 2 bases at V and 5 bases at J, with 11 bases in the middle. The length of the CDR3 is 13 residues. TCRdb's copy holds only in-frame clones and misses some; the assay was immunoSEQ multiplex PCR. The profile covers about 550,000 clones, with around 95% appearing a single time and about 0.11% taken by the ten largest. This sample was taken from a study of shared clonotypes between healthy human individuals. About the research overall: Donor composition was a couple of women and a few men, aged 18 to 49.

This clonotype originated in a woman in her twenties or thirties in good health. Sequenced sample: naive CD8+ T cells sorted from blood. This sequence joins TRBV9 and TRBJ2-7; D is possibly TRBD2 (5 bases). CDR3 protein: CASSVSLGNEQYF. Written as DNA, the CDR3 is TGTGCCAGCAGCGTTTCCCTCGGGAACGAGCAGTACTTC.